The 9 T cell receptor beta chains presented below share a single source sample, sequenced in a study of shared clonotypes between healthy human individuals. Profiled with immunoSEQ multiplex PCR; TCRdb holds only in-frame clones, not every one. The sample has millions of clones; 95% are singletons. The sample comprised naive CD4+ T cells sorted from blood. As for subset: CD45RA+ positively selected. The receptors derive from a man aged 18 to 29 in good health.

The chain is built from TRBV28 and TRBJ1-3; D is unclear. This CDR3 has 16 residues. Trimming left V 2 bases short and J 2 bases short, with 13 bases between. Germline values: CDR1 MDHEN, CDR2 SYDVKM. CDR3 sequence (DNA): TGTGCCAGCAGTTTACCCTCTTTATCCGCTGGAAACACCATATATTTT. Translated, it gives CASSLPSLSAGNTIYF.

V gene TRBV2 combines with J gene TRBJ2-7; TRBD2 matches 9 bases. From germline, CDR1 is SNHLY and CDR2 FYNNEI. The J segment lost 6 bases and the V segment lost 2 bases, leaving 8 bases of the junction unmatched. CDR3 length: 15 residues. CDR3: CASSERGRAVIEQYF. In DNA, the CDR3 is TGTGCCAGCAGTGAACGCGGGAGGGCCGTAATCGAGCAGTACTTC.

The sample holds one count of this clone. V and J are TRBV5-6 and TRBJ2-1; 10 bases fit TRBD2. CDR3 size: 15 residues. Germline V gene sequence: CDR1 SGHDT, CDR2 YYEEEE. J gave up 8 bases and V 0 bases, and 5 bases lay outside the gene matches. CDR3 bases: TGTGCCAGCAGCTTGGGTAGCGGGAGGTTAGATGAGCAGTTCTTC. This codes for CASSLGSGRLDEQFF.

This clone was found once. This chain joins TRBV5-1 and TRBJ2-6; D remains ambiguous. The CDR3 covers 14 residues. Per the germline V gene, CDR1 is SGHRS and CDR2 is YFSETQ. Trimming pared 5 bases from V and 0 bases from J, leaving 6 bases between. Written as DNA, the CDR3 is TGCGCCAGCAGTTTCCTCTCTGGGGCCAACGTCCTGACTTTC. Protein sequence: CASSFLSGANVLTF.

The chain combines TRBV6-5 with TRBJ2-3, with TRBD2 matching 12 bases. The V gene end was trimmed by 5 bases and the J gene end by 10 bases; junction bases not matched to a gene: 4. From germline, CDR1 is MNHEY and CDR2 SVGAGI. The CDR3 covers 13 residues. The CDR3 protein is CASSRTSGDAQYF. The CDR3 DNA reads TGTGCCAGCAGTAGGACTAGCGGGGACGCGCAGTATTTT.

The gene calls are TRBV29-1 and TRBJ2-5, with 11 bases identical to TRBD2. This CDR3 is built from 15 residues. Trimming took 5 bases from V and 1 from J; bases not matched to a gene: 6. Germline V CDR1 and CDR2: SQVTM, ANQGSEA. CDR3 coding DNA: TGCAGCGTTCGAGAACTAGCGGGAGTCCAAGAGACCCAGTACTTC. This sequence encodes CSVRELAGVQETQYF.

This chain joins TRBV29-1 and TRBJ2-1; D uncertain. This CDR3 comprises 12 residues. Germline-derived CDR1 and CDR2 are SQVTM and ANQGSEA. V lost 7 bases and J lost 6, with 13 bases in between. The CDR3 bases are TGCAGCGCCCCCGGACCGATCAATGAGCAGTTCTTC. Protein: CSAPGPINEQFF.

V is TRBV28 and J is TRBJ2-7; 12 positions agree with TRBD2. Germline V lookup: CDR1 MDHEN, CDR2 SYDVKM. V lost 3 bases to trimming and J lost 2 bases; unmatched junction nucleotides: 8. This CDR3 comprises 17 residues. CDR3 loop: CASSFSLLAGGPYEQYF. In DNA form, the CDR3 reads TGTGCCAGCAGTTTCAGCCTACTAGCGGGGGGCCCCTACGAGCAGTACTTC. Full variable domain (remainder filled in from reference TRBV28 and TRBJ2-7): DVKVTQSSRYLVKRTGEKVFLECVQDMDHENMFWYRQDPGLGLRLIYFSYDVKMKEKGDIPEGYSVSREKKERFSLILESASTNQTSMYLCASSFSLLAGGPYEQYFGPGTRLTVT.

This sequence joins TRBV7-9 and TRBJ1-3, with 10 bases fitting TRBD1. The CDR3 totals 15 residues. V shed 4 bases and J 8 bases; nucleotides not matched to a gene: 8. CDR1 SEHNR and CDR2 FQNEAQ come from the germline V gene (reference sequence). The CDR3, as DNA: TGTGCCAGCAGCTCCGCCGGGACAGGGGTGTACACCATATATTTT. It encodes CASSSAGTGVYTIYF.